This entry lists 7 T cell receptor beta chains sequenced from one sample in a study of tissue T cells after allogeneic stem cell transplantation. The protocol was immunoSEQ multiplex PCR, while the TCRdb copy is restricted to in-frame clones and leaves out a portion. The table lists about 6,600 clones, 48% of them singletons. As for time point: mouse harvest day 7 after allogeneic transplant. Each mouse received 10^7 T-cell-depleted marrow cells plus 10^6 splenic CD5+ T cells by tail vein. Sequenced sample: lymph node tissue. The receptors derive from a female BALB/c mouse given C57BL/6 T cells with graft-versus-host disease after an allogeneic hematopoietic cell transplant.

Concerning this clone itself: The listed genes are named as in mouse. CDR3 bases read: TGTGCCAGCAGTCTGTACGAAAGATTATTT. Translating it yields CASSLYERLF. The CDR3 in its entirety is CASSLYERLFF. The J gene is TRBJ1-4, the V gene TRBV26, with D hard to call. The read ends 1 residue early relative to the CDR3; the germline J gene fills the gap. Deletions cut 1 base from V and 6 bases from J, with 0 bases between. This CDR3 comprises 11 residues. Germline V gene lookup returns CDR1 KGHPV and CDR2 FQNQEV (reference sequence).

The table lists this clone with a few counts. The germline and genes are mouse ones. Read coverage stops 1 residue before the CDR3 terminus; the germline J gene supplies the remainder. This chain links TRBV3 with TRBJ2-2, with 7 bases fitting TRBD1. Per germline, CDR1 SNHLY and CDR2 FYNGKV (reference sequence). The CDR3 loop spans 15 amino acids. V lost 3 bases and J lost 0; bases outside the gene matches: 1. The CDR3 DNA, read in part, is TGTGCCAGCAGCTTGGGACAGTCAAACACCGGGCAGCTCTAC. Amino acid sequence: CASSLGQSNTGQLY. The full CDR3 protein reads CASSLGQSNTGQLYF.

This clone is deemed medium-sized. The gene names given are mouse names. The CDR3 end falls 1 residue outside the read, so it is completed with the germline J gene. The chain recombines TRBV16 with TRBJ1-2; D not resolved. Trimming took 1 base from V and 4 from J, leaving 7 bases between them. Germline V lookup: CDR1 SGHSA, CDR2 FRNQAP. The CDR3 runs to 13 residues. The CDR3 DNA, read in part, is TGTGCAAGCAGCTTAGGGGGTACCTCCGACTACACC. It yields the protein CASSLGGTSDYT. The whole CDR3 is CASSLGGTSDYTF. Supplemented by reference TRBV16 and TRBJ1-2, the full variable domain reads NAGVIQTPRHKVTGKGQEATLWCEPISGHSAVFWYRQTIVQGLEFLTYFRNQAPIDDSGMPKERFSAQMPNQSHSTLKIQSTQPQDSAVYLCASSLGGTSDYTFGSGTRLLVI.

The sample holds a few counts of this clone. The gene names here belong to mouse. Partial CDR3 DNA: TGTGCTAGCAGCGACAGGGAAGACACCCAGTAC. Its translation is CASSDREDTQY. The complete CDR3 protein is CASSDREDTQYF. V gene TRBV29 combines with J gene TRBJ2-5; 7 bases fit TRBD1. The CDR3 end lies 1 residue beyond the end of the read and is filled in from the germline J gene. Trimming cost V 6 bases and J 4 bases; bases outside gene matches: 1. Germline-derived CDR1 and CDR2 are MSHET and SYDVDS. This CDR3 is built from 12 residues.

In regard to this clone: The gene names here belong to mouse. The CDR3 is cut off 1 residue early in the read; its end comes from the germline J gene. The V gene is TRBV12-2, the J gene TRBJ1-1; 7 bases are a match to TRBD1. Germline loops: CDR1 SGHLS, CDR2 HYDKME. Trimming removed 0 bases from V and 4 bases from J; junction bases left unmatched: 4. CDR3 length: 14 residues. Incomplete CDR3 DNA: TGTGCCAGCTCTCTCGAGGGGGCAGTCACAGAAGTCTTC. Amino acids: CASSLEGAVTEVF. The full-length CDR3 reads as CASSLEGAVTEVFF.

On this clone: Genes and germline come from the mouse. Sequencing ends 1 residue short of the CDR3 end; the germline J gene provides the rest. The rearrangement joins TRBV22 to TRBJ1-5; the table's D call TRBD1 went unverified against the DNA. TRBV22 is a pseudogene. The CDR3 spans 11 residues. This CDR3 is CASKQNQAPLF. The CDR3 DNA, read in part, is TGTGCCAGCAAACAGAACCAGGCTCCGCTT.

About this clone itself: The genes are named according to mouse. The DNA ends 1 residue before the CDR3 does, and the rest of the CDR3 is filled in from the germline J gene. The chain combines TRBV26 with TRBJ2-2; D possibly corresponds to TRBD1 (5 bases). Per the germline V gene, CDR1 is KGHPV and CDR2 is FQNQEV (reference sequence). This CDR3 comprises 15 residues. The V end was cut by 3 bases, the J end by 0 bases, with 8 bases between. The part of the CDR3 DNA that was read is TGTGCCAGCAGTCTTTACAGGTCAAACACCGGGCAGCTCTAC. It translates to CASSLYRSNTGQLY. The whole CDR3 protein reads CASSLYRSNTGQLYF.